This T cell receptor beta chain derives from a study of CD8 T cells in ankylosing spondylitis. Study-level points and caveats: Blood of patients with ankylosing spondylitis appeared to be characterized by a TCR beta motif of several highly homologous variants. The authors found the disease-linked clones to be CD8+ and relatively rare in peripheral blood.

The sample holds many counts of this clonotype. Its antigen is not identified. Generation of TCR beta libraries employed quantitative 5'-RACE incorporating molecular barcodes. MiXCR was run by TCRdb on the 5' RACE reads, yielding one entry per CDR3 protein. Of some 85,000 distinct CDR3 sequences in the sample, around 8.3% were seen once. The CDR3 totals 14 residues. Trimming left V 3 bases short and J 4 bases short, with 11 bases between. The germline gives CDR1 LGHDT, CDR2 YNNKEL (reference sequence). This receptor was obtained from a male donor with ankylosing spondylitis. Source material: blood, either unsorted or a sorted T cell fraction (not recorded which). V usage is TRBV3-1 and J usage is TRBJ2-3; D gene ambiguous. The CDR3 spells CASSQLLGADTQYF. In nucleotides, the CDR3 is TGTGCCAGCAGCCAGCTGTTGGGTGCAGATACGCAGTATTTT.